A single sample gave rise to the 11 T cell receptor beta chains below, sequenced in a study of OX40 agonist ivuxolimab in advanced cancers. The assay was immunoSEQ multiplex PCR, and TCRdb's table has in-frame clones only and misses some. The data hold tens of thousands of clones, with approximately 85% observed a single time. This sample comprised CD4+ or CD8+ T cells sorted from blood, obtained in a trial of the OX40 agonist ivuxolimab. These receptor sequences come from an adult with an advanced solid tumor such as melanoma, head and neck, liver or kidney cancer.

The chain recombines TRBV5-5 with TRBJ2-2; D unresolved. V shed 4 bases and J shed 0 bases, with 13 bases lying between them. The germline CDR1 and CDR2 sequences are SGHKS and YYEKEE (reference sequence). This CDR3 spans 16 amino acids. CDR3 protein: CASSPEVNPNTGELFF. CDR3 nucleotide sequence: TGTGCCAGCAGCCCGGAAGTGAACCCGAACACCGGGGAGCTGTTTTTT.

The V gene is TRBV10-3, the J gene TRBJ1-5; 7 nucleotides agree with TRBD1. The V segment lost 4 bases and the J segment 0 bases; nucleotides outside the gene matches: 6. This CDR3 has 16 amino acids. Germline CDR1 ENHRY, CDR2 SYGVKD. CDR3 nucleotide sequence: TGTGCCATCAGTGGTACAGGGGCGTATAGCAATCAGCCCCAGCATTTT. Protein product: CAISGTGAYSNQPQHF.

This clone was seen just once. The chain couples TRBV4-3 to TRBJ2-7, with D perhaps matching TRBD2 (5 bases). The CDR3 sequence is 16 residues long. Trimming stripped 0 bases from V and 3 bases from J, with 15 bases between. Germline lookup yields CDR1 LGHNA and CDR2 YSLEER. The CDR3 DNA follows: TGCGCCAGCAGCCAAGATATCGTTGGGAGACGCTACGAGCAGTACTTC. Protein product: CASSQDIVGRRYEQYF.

The chain uses TRBV28 and TRBJ2-7, with 7 positions matching TRBD1. After removal of 7 bases from V and 0 bases from J, the junction contained 3 bases not matched to a gene. The CDR3 sequence is 13 residues long. Germline lookup yields CDR1 MDHEN and CDR2 SYDVKM. Here the CDR3 reads CASKGQISYEQYF. Written as DNA, the CDR3 is TGTGCCAGCAAGGGACAGATCTCCTACGAGCAGTACTTC.

The chain combines TRBV2 with TRBJ2-7, with D perhaps assigned TRBD1 or TRBD2 (5 bases each). Between the trimmed V and J ends, which lost 6 bases and 7 bases, there was a span of 19 bases. The CDR3 sequence is 14 residues long. Germline CDR1 reads SNHLY; CDR2 reads FYNNEI. CDR3 sequence (DNA): TGTGCCAGCAGGACAATCGGGGCAGGGAATGAGCAGTACTTC. Protein product: CASRTIGAGNEQYF.

This chain connects TRBV6-1 to TRBJ2-2; 9 bases map to TRBD2. Germline V lookup: CDR1 MNHNS, CDR2 SASEGT. The length of the CDR3 is 15 residues. V trimming: 7 bases; J trimming: 5 bases; junction bases outside the gene matches: 8. CDR3 DNA: TGTGCCAGCAAACTCGGGGGACTAGCAACCGGGGAGCTGTTTTTT. Protein product: CASKLGGLATGELFF.

V usage is TRBV2 and J usage is TRBJ2-2; D gene ambiguous. The germline gives CDR1 SNHLY, CDR2 FYNNEI. This CDR3 is built from 12 residues. V was trimmed by 7 bases and J by 3 bases, leaving 6 bases between them. CDR3 DNA: TGTGCCAGCAATGGAGACACCGGGGAGCTGTTTTTT. Amino acids: CASNGDTGELFF.

The V and J genes are TRBV27 and TRBJ2-7; TRBD1 is a possible D gene (6 bases). Germline-derived CDR1 and CDR2 are MNHEY and SMNVEV (reference sequence). Trimming cost V 6 bases and J 4 bases, with 16 bases left between them. This CDR3 is built from 14 residues. CDR3 nucleotide sequence: TGTGCCAGCAGACGGGCAGGGGAAGCTTACGAGCAGTACTTC. This sequence encodes CASRRAGEAYEQYF.

This chain joins TRBV7-3 and TRBJ2-3; TRBD2 aligns across 7 bases. This CDR3 is 15 amino acids long. J was trimmed by 4 bases and V by 5 bases; bases with no gene match: 9. Germline loops: CDR1 SGHTA, CDR2 FQGTGA. CDR3 nucleotides: TGTGCCAGCAGCCCGGGACGGGGGGTTGCAGATACGCAGTATTTT. Translating it yields CASSPGRGVADTQYF.

This chain connects TRBV27 to TRBJ2-2, with D unresolved. The CDR3 sequence is 12 residues long. V was clipped by 6 bases and J by 3 bases, with 5 bases between them. Germline assignment: CDR1 MNHEY and CDR2 SMNVEV (reference sequence). The CDR3 sequence is CASSADTGELFF. In nucleotides, the CDR3 is TGTGCCAGCAGCGCAGACACCGGGGAGCTGTTTTTT.

J is TRBJ2-2 and V is TRBV30, with D uncertain. Trimming left V 2 bases short and J 3 bases short, with 7 bases between. The germline gives CDR1 GTSNPN, CDR2 SVGIG (reference sequence). The CDR3 has 13 residues. The CDR3 sequence is CAWSLRDTGELFF. The CDR3 coding sequence is TGTGCCTGGAGTCTCCGAGACACCGGGGAGCTGTTTTTT.